The rows below give T cell receptor beta chains drawn from one sample of a study of cytomegalovirus exposure and HLA in healthy donors. The assay was immunoSEQ multiplex PCR, and TCRdb's table has in-frame clones only and misses some. Here the sample table reports 50,000 to 80,000 clones. Material for sequencing was PBMCs. These receptors were taken from a young woman in good health and CMV-seronegative. Both conserved end residues are trimmed from each CDR3. Fields, in order: V gene, J gene, CDR3 protein.

TRBV25-1	TRBJ2-7	ASSESSRTGPSYEQY
TRBV6-5	TRBJ1-2	ASSRDSKGYT
TRBV10-1	TRBJ2-3	ASSAPGQGRTDTQY
TRBV7-9	TRBJ1-6	ASSLEGTAGNSPLH
TRBV9	TRBJ2-1	ASSVNERNSYNEQF
TRBV6-5	TRBJ1-2	ASSYGQADDYGYT
TRBV6-5	TRBJ2-1	ASSFGQFDNEQF
TRBV30	TRBJ1-5	ASSQGVGNQPQH
TRBV7-9	TRBJ2-2	ASSLDGNTGELF
TRBV18	TRBJ1-2	ASSDGGDGYT
TRBV9	TRBJ1-2	ASSDRGRNYGYT
TRBV25-1	TRBJ2-7	ASSEVLAGTYEQY
TRBV7-9	TRBJ2-7	ASSFPSGSYEQY
TRBV6-5	TRBJ1-1	ASNTRGGTEAF
TRBV4-1	TRBJ2-1	ASSQGPGQGDNEQF
TRBV5-1	TRBJ2-5	ASSLQGAGQETQY
TRBV27	TRBJ2-7	ASSIGTGGYEQY
TRBV6-5	TRBJ1-1	ATTDSMNTEAF
TRBV6-1	TRBJ2-3	ASSWDYDTQY